These T cell receptor beta chains were read from a single sample in a study of T-cell memory formation after mild COVID-19. TCRdb reanalysed the 5' RACE reads using MiXCR and keeps one entry per CDR3 protein. The sample shows roughly 150,000 distinct CDR3 sequences, 13% of them seen only once. The source material was PBMCs or a T cell subset sorted from them (not recorded which). These receptors all come from a young man who had mild COVID-19 (a few samples of this study predate the infection). Cell type and time point are not known. Both conserved end residues are part of each CDR3. The order of the fields is J gene, D gene, V gene, clone size, CDR3 protein, CDR3 DNA. A D gene is named only where the DNA matches it firmly. Some rows mark clone size as missing; the rest say once, few, many or name a class of expanded clone.

J gene: TRBJ2-4; D gene: .; V gene: TRBV27; clone size: few; CDR3 protein: CASRLRDILNIQYF; CDR3 DNA: TGTGCCAGCAGACTACGGGACATCTTAAACATTCAGTACTTC
J gene: TRBJ1-2; D gene: .; V gene: TRBV6-2/TRBV6-3; clone size: .; CDR3 protein: CASSHDRTKDYGYTF; CDR3 DNA: TGTGCCAGCAGCCATGACAGGACGAAAGACTATGGCTACACCTTC
J gene: TRBJ1-2; D gene: .; V gene: TRBV11-2; clone size: few; CDR3 protein: CASSLDSAYYGYTF; CDR3 DNA: TGTGCCAGCAGCTTAGATTCAGCCTACTATGGCTACACCTTC
J gene: TRBJ2-5; D gene: .; V gene: TRBV7-8; clone size: many; CDR3 protein: CASSPGVGRGDGETQYF; CDR3 DNA: TGTGCCAGCAGCCCCGGTGTGGGTCGTGGGGACGGGGAGACCCAGTACTTC
J gene: TRBJ2-2; D gene: TRBD2; V gene: TRBV20-1; clone size: .; CDR3 protein: CSARIHGGGTGELFF; CDR3 DNA: TGCAGTGCTAGGATCCACGGGGGGGGGACCGGGGAGCTGTTTTTT
J gene: TRBJ2-5; D gene: TRBD1; V gene: TRBV24-1; clone size: .; CDR3 protein: CATSDPTQGQEETQYF; CDR3 DNA: TGTGCCACCAGTGATCCAACACAGGGGCAGGAAGAGACCCAGTACTTC
J gene: TRBJ1-1; D gene: .; V gene: TRBV11-2; clone size: few; CDR3 protein: CASSRSLVANTEAFF; CDR3 DNA: TGTGCCAGCAGCCGATCCTTGGTGGCGAACACTGAAGCTTTCTTT
J gene: TRBJ1-1; D gene: .; V gene: TRBV19; clone size: .; CDR3 protein: CASSPNRRTGNTEAFF; CDR3 DNA: TGTGCCAGTAGCCCTAACCGGCGTACAGGGAACACTGAAGCTTTCTTT
J gene: TRBJ2-1; D gene: .; V gene: TRBV4-3; clone size: .; CDR3 protein: CASSQDPVSYNEQFF; CDR3 DNA: TGCGCCAGCAGCCAAGATCCCGTCTCCTACAATGAGCAGTTCTTC
J gene: TRBJ2-3; D gene: TRBD2; V gene: TRBV6-2/TRBV6-3; clone size: few; CDR3 protein: CASSGSGSSSTDTQYF; CDR3 DNA: TGTGCCAGCAGCGGTAGCGGGTCGTCTAGCACAGATACGCAGTATTTT
J gene: TRBJ1-1; D gene: .; V gene: TRBV12-3/TRBV12-4; clone size: .; CDR3 protein: CASSYDTVRLAFF; CDR3 DNA: TGTGCCAGCAGTTATGATACGGTTCGGCTCGCTTTCTTT
J gene: TRBJ1-1; D gene: .; V gene: TRBV20-1; clone size: few; CDR3 protein: CSAQAGHPNTEAFF; CDR3 DNA: TGCAGTGCGCAGGCGGGACACCCGAACACTGAAGCTTTCTTT
J gene: TRBJ1-1; D gene: .; V gene: TRBV5-1; clone size: .; CDR3 protein: CASSPPAGSTEAFF; CDR3 DNA: TGCGCCAGCAGCCCCCCGGCAGGGAGCACTGAAGCTTTCTTT
J gene: TRBJ1-4; D gene: .; V gene: TRBV11-2; clone size: few; CDR3 protein: CASSPYGAATNEKLFF; CDR3 DNA: TGTGCCAGCAGCCCCTACGGGGCAGCCACTAATGAAAAACTGTTTTTT
J gene: TRBJ2-3; D gene: TRBD1; V gene: TRBV20-1; clone size: .; CDR3 protein: CSALQGTDTQYF; CDR3 DNA: TGCAGTGCTTTACAGGGGACCGATACGCAGTATTTT
J gene: TRBJ2-1; D gene: TRBD2; V gene: TRBV9; clone size: .; CDR3 protein: CASSSGGANEQFF; CDR3 DNA: TGTGCCAGCTCTAGCGGGGGGGCGAATGAGCAGTTCTTC
J gene: TRBJ1-1; D gene: .; V gene: TRBV3-1; clone size: .; CDR3 protein: CASSQDDAGGEAFF; CDR3 DNA: TGTGCCAGCAGCCAAGATGACGCGGGGGGAGAAGCTTTCTTT
J gene: TRBJ2-3; D gene: .; V gene: TRBV12-3/TRBV12-4; clone size: .; CDR3 protein: CASSRRGADTQYF; CDR3 DNA: TGTGCCAGCAGCCGCCGAGGCGCAGATACGCAGTATTTT
J gene: TRBJ2-1; D gene: .; V gene: TRBV7-2; clone size: .; CDR3 protein: CASSPPGAYEQFF; CDR3 DNA: TGTGCCAGCAGCCCACCAGGGGCATATGAGCAGTTCTTC
J gene: TRBJ2-1; D gene: .; V gene: TRBV5-1; clone size: few; CDR3 protein: CASSFAGANNEQFF; CDR3 DNA: TGCGCCAGCAGCTTCGCAGGGGCCAACAATGAGCAGTTCTTC
J gene: TRBJ1-4; D gene: .; V gene: TRBV4-1; clone size: few; CDR3 protein: CASSQRIGDNEKLFF; CDR3 DNA: TGCGCCAGCAGCCAACGCATAGGGGATAATGAAAAACTGTTTTTT
J gene: TRBJ2-3; D gene: .; V gene: TRBV19; clone size: .; CDR3 protein: CASSMVGAPDTQYF; CDR3 DNA: TGTGCCAGTAGTATGGTAGGAGCCCCGGATACGCAGTATTTT
J gene: TRBJ1-2; D gene: TRBD1; V gene: TRBV2; clone size: .; CDR3 protein: CASRRVGQALLNYGYTF; CDR3 DNA: TGTGCCAGCAGGAGGGTGGGACAGGCGCTCCTTAACTATGGCTACACCTTC
J gene: TRBJ1-4; D gene: .; V gene: TRBV4-3; clone size: many; CDR3 protein: CASSQDTHEKLFF; CDR3 DNA: TGCGCCAGCAGCCAAGATACCCATGAAAAACTGTTTTTT
J gene: TRBJ1-1; D gene: .; V gene: TRBV5-1; clone size: many; CDR3 protein: CASREVVETEAFF; CDR3 DNA: TGCGCCAGCAGGGAGGTCGTAGAGACTGAAGCTTTCTTT
J gene: TRBJ1-2; D gene: .; V gene: TRBV5-1; clone size: few; CDR3 protein: CASDPGSANYGYTF; CDR3 DNA: TGCGCCAGCGACCCCGGCAGCGCTAACTATGGCTACACCTTC
J gene: TRBJ2-5; D gene: .; V gene: TRBV4-3; clone size: .; CDR3 protein: CASSQGALPSPGATQYF; CDR3 DNA: TGCGCCAGCAGCCAAGGGGCGTTGCCCTCCCCAGGAGCGACCCAGTACTTC
J gene: TRBJ2-5; D gene: .; V gene: TRBV5-1; clone size: few; CDR3 protein: CASSHEETQYF; CDR3 DNA: TGCGCCAGCAGCCACGAAGAGACCCAGTACTTC
J gene: TRBJ2-7; D gene: .; V gene: TRBV15; clone size: .; CDR3 protein: CATSRVRDRPTYEQYF; CDR3 DNA: TGTGCCACCAGCAGAGTCAGGGACCGTCCCACCTACGAGCAGTACTTC
J gene: TRBJ2-7; D gene: .; V gene: TRBV5-1; clone size: .; CDR3 protein: CASATRSSYEQYF; CDR3 DNA: TGCGCCAGCGCTACCAGGAGCTCCTACGAGCAGTACTTC
J gene: TRBJ1-2; D gene: .; V gene: TRBV20-1; clone size: few; CDR3 protein: CSARGSETGSYGYTF; CDR3 DNA: TGCAGTGCTAGAGGTTCCGAGACAGGCTCCTATGGCTACACCTTC
J gene: TRBJ1-2; D gene: TRBD1; V gene: TRBV5-1; clone size: .; CDR3 protein: CASSSGQVDYGYTF; CDR3 DNA: TGCGCCAGCAGCTCGGGACAGGTAGACTATGGCTACACCTTC
J gene: TRBJ2-3; D gene: .; V gene: TRBV5-1; clone size: few; CDR3 protein: CASSRSGGTPDTQYF; CDR3 DNA: TGCGCCAGCAGCAGATCCGGAGGGACGCCGGATACGCAGTATTTT
J gene: TRBJ1-5; D gene: TRBD1; V gene: TRBV3-1; clone size: .; CDR3 protein: CASSRQGGQPQHF; CDR3 DNA: TGTGCCAGCAGTCGACAGGGAGGTCAGCCCCAGCATTTT
J gene: TRBJ2-1; D gene: .; V gene: TRBV28; clone size: .; CDR3 protein: CASSSPPLGRNEQFF; CDR3 DNA: TGTGCCAGCAGTTCACCCCCATTGGGTAGAAATGAGCAGTTCTTC
J gene: TRBJ2-7; D gene: .; V gene: TRBV2; clone size: .; CDR3 protein: CASTPGRGRDRSYEQYF; CDR3 DNA: TGTGCCAGCACTCCGGGTAGGGGGCGGGACAGAAGTTACGAGCAGTACTTC
J gene: TRBJ2-5; D gene: .; V gene: TRBV15; clone size: .; CDR3 protein: CATSRAGWETQYF; CDR3 DNA: TGTGCCACCAGCAGAGCAGGGTGGGAGACCCAGTACTTC
J gene: TRBJ2-2; D gene: .; V gene: TRBV5-6; clone size: few; CDR3 protein: CASSKEPGELFF; CDR3 DNA: TGTGCCAGCAGCAAGGAGCCCGGGGAGCTGTTTTTT
J gene: TRBJ2-6; D gene: .; V gene: TRBV7-9; clone size: .; CDR3 protein: CAYPPISGANVLTF; CDR3 DNA: TGTGCCTACCCTCCGATTTCTGGGGCCAACGTCCTGACTTTC
J gene: TRBJ1-6; D gene: .; V gene: TRBV3-1; clone size: few; CDR3 protein: CASSQATGTAGHNSPLHF; CDR3 DNA: TGTGCCAGCAGCCAAGCAACCGGGACTGCCGGTCATAATTCACCCCTCCACTTT
J gene: TRBJ2-5; D gene: TRBD1; V gene: TRBV5-1; clone size: many; CDR3 protein: CASSFSTGARETQYF; CDR3 DNA: TGCGCCAGCAGCTTTTCAACAGGGGCTAGAGAGACCCAGTACTTC
J gene: TRBJ1-2; D gene: .; V gene: TRBV4-1; clone size: many; CDR3 protein: CASSQPTRRSNYGYTF; CDR3 DNA: TGCGCCAGCAGCCAGCCAACCAGGAGATCTAACTATGGCTACACCTTC
J gene: TRBJ1-2; D gene: .; V gene: TRBV5-6; clone size: .; CDR3 protein: CASSEGIYGYTF; CDR3 DNA: TGTGCCAGCAGCGAAGGGATTTATGGCTACACCTTC
J gene: TRBJ2-5; D gene: .; V gene: TRBV4-1; clone size: .; CDR3 protein: CASSQGVGETVETQYF; CDR3 DNA: TGCGCCAGCAGCCAAGGGGTGGGTGAAACTGTCGAGACCCAGTACTTC
J gene: TRBJ2-5; D gene: .; V gene: TRBV20-1; clone size: .; CDR3 protein: CSLGRGQETQYF; CDR3 DNA: TGCAGTTTGGGCAGGGGCCAAGAGACCCAGTACTTC
J gene: TRBJ2-1; D gene: .; V gene: TRBV7-2; clone size: .; CDR3 protein: CASSLEGPGSEQFF; CDR3 DNA: TGTGCCAGCAGCTTAGAAGGTCCGGGGTCTGAGCAGTTCTTC
J gene: TRBJ2-1; D gene: TRBD2; V gene: TRBV7-8; clone size: many; CDR3 protein: CASSLEGRWEAGGRQFF; CDR3 DNA: TGTGCCAGCAGCTTAGAGGGGCGTTGGGAAGCGGGGGGGCGGCAGTTCTTC